This T cell receptor (beta chain) comes out of a study of PD-1 blockade in classical Hodgkin lymphoma (TCRdb year 2020). Turning to the overall study: Nivolumab dosing was 3 mg/kg intravenously every 2 weeks, continuing until either disease progression or unacceptable toxicity. A peripheral blood immune signature of response to PD-1 blockade in classical Hodgkin lymphoma was defined using TCR beta sequencing and CyTOF.

General conclusions and limits of the study: Lower diversity was observed in patients in whom nivolumab was started less than 1 year after ASCT, and these patients were excluded from later analyses so that confounding by immune reconstitution would be avoided. CD4+ but not CD8+ TCR diversity rose significantly by C4D1 (p=0.0027 vs p=0.16), most apparent in complete responders (p=0.02). Baseline diversity similar to that of newly diagnosed patients was observed in trial patients achieving complete response, whereas significantly lower diversity was observed in partial responders and progressors. The study covered only a single clinical trial cohort, and the causes of the repertoire differences, possibly disease activity or prior therapy, were still not defined. Baseline TCR diversity was reported to be lower in newly diagnosed patients than in healthy donors, and even lower in relapsed/refractory patients.

Genomic DNA was extracted with the Qiagen DNeasy kit from unsorted PBMCs and from negatively selected CD4+ and CD8+ fractions. Using primers that anneal to V and J segments, immunoSEQ multiplex PCR amplified the TCR beta CDR3 regions. A synthetic immune receptor repertoire was used to minimize amplification bias, and any remaining bias was removed computationally after sequencing. In the authors' own workflow: Custom Python scripts were used to quantify repertoire diversity as the Shannon entropy index. Unsorted, CD4+ and CD8+ repertoires were analyzed separately, except in combined analyses where CD4+ and CD8+ sequences were merged in silico. A clone was considered expanded if an increase in frequency of at least 2-fold after treatment relative to C1D1 was found, and a pseudocount of 0.5 was applied to clones undetected at baseline. Clones with 0 or 1 copy at C1D1 were classified as singleton clones, and clones with 2 or more copies were classified as non-singleton clones. Clones expanded in unsorted samples were annotated as CD4+, CD8+ or unknown by matching protein sequences in sorted samples from the same patient. Wilcoxon tests on paired samples were used to test diversity changes from C1D1 to C4D1. TCRdb carries this immuneACCESS record with in-frame sequences only. Its versions omit some clonotypes, under half of them owing to an unresolved V gene in the studies checked, with the rest unexplained. The DNA gave D and trimming, while V, J and clone size come from that table. The sample yields just under 100,000 clones; around 80% were counted once. The ten most abundant clones make up 12% of the sample.

According to the study, the label for this sample's time point signals: cycle 1 day 1 (C1D1), immediately before nivolumab initiation. Relapse after autologous stem cell transplantation had occurred in all trial patients, and cohorts A, B and C were distinguished by prior brentuximab vedotin exposure. A total of approximately 51 patients with relapsed/refractory classical Hodgkin lymphoma made up the trial cohort, and each patient's best overall response was complete response, partial response or progressive disease. In the multi-cohort phase II CheckMate 205 trial, trial patients received single-agent nivolumab. An independent review committee assessed best overall response by applying the 2007 International Working Group response criteria. PBMCs from the trial were collected at three points: immediately before nivolumab initiation (C1D1), and during therapy at cycle 2 day 1 and cycle 4 day 1. Peripheral blood was collected in 8 mL Vacutainer Cell Preparation Tubes, from which PBMCs were isolated by centrifugation and then cryopreserved.

On this clone: Its cognate antigen has yet to be identified. Nothing much larger sits one base from this clone, and base qualities are not available.

For CDR1 and CDR2, the germline V gene lists SGHAT and FQNNGV. The junction shows trimming of 11 bases on V and 3 bases on J, and the gene matches do not reach 10 bases of it. The CDR3, from cysteine to phenylalanine, totals 13 residues. Left in the record is the CDR3 DNA by itself, 39 bases read in frame from the first base. This sequence originates from a human donor with classical Hodgkin lymphoma. The sequencing here drew on peripheral blood mononuclear cells (PBMCs), taken at baseline. The chain joins TRBV11-2 to TRBJ2-7, with 7 bases matching TRBD2. The CDR3 loop reads CALRWTSHYEQYF. The nucleotide sequence is given as TGTGCCTTAAGGTGGACTAGTCACTACGAGCAGTACTTC.